These 5 T cell receptor beta chains share one sample of origin, sequenced in a study of cytomegalovirus exposure and HLA in healthy donors. Profiling relied on immunoSEQ multiplex PCR, and the TCRdb table lists in-frame clones only, not all of them. Of under 200,000 clones in the sample, 89% are singletons; the top ten hold 10% to 13%. The sample taken for sequencing was PBMCs. The receptors were sampled from a woman between 18 and 30 years old in good health and CMV-seropositive.

The V call is TRBV7-9, the J call TRBJ1-1; D uncertain. The CDR3 runs to 12 residues. V dropped 2 bases and J dropped 6 bases, with 7 bases sitting between them. Germline V lookup: CDR1 SEHNR, CDR2 FQNEAQ (reference sequence). CDR3 sequence reads: CASSLNTPEAFF. The CDR3 nucleotides read TGTGCCAGCAGCTTAAACACCCCTGAAGCTTTCTTT.

The rearrangement links TRBV19 to TRBJ1-4; TRBD1 matches at 10 bases. Germline V gene data show CDR1 as LNHDA and CDR2 as SQIVND (reference sequence). The CDR3 consists of 15 residues. With 7 bases clipped from V and 8 bases from J, the junction kept 10 bases outside the gene matches. The CDR3 DNA follows: TGTGCCAGTACAAGGGGGGACAGGGGAAGAGAAAAACTGTTTTTT. It specifies CASTRGDRGREKLFF.

This clone was counted ten times or more. The DNA of the CDR3 is TGTGCCAGCAGCTACGGAGGGCAGGGCATAAGTGGAAACACCATATATTTT. It codes for CASSYGGQGISGNTIYF. The rearrangement joins TRBV7-2 to TRBJ1-3; D possibly corresponds to TRBD1 (5 bases). The V gene's germline CDR1 is SGHTA and CDR2 FQGNSA. This CDR3 is built from 17 residues. Trimming stripped 4 bases from V and 3 bases from J, with 19 bases between.

The chain combines TRBV5-4 with TRBJ2-2; TRBD2 matches 10 bases. The CDR3 consists of 17 residues. V shed 4 bases, J shed 5 bases, and the junction held 11 bases outside the gene matches. The germline V gene has CDR1 SGHNT and CDR2 YYREEE (reference sequence). In DNA form, the CDR3 reads TGTGCCAGCAGCCACACAGCGGGAGGGCCGTTGACCGGGGAGCTGTTTTTT. Protein: CASSHTAGGPLTGELFF.

This rearrangement joins TRBV7-8 to TRBJ2-1, with 7 bases that match TRBD1. Germline V gene data show CDR1 as SGHVS and CDR2 as FQNEAQ. The CDR3 length is 13 residues. V lost 3 bases and J lost 10; bases outside the gene matches: 6. CDR3 loop: CASSFDRASEQFF. CDR3 sequence (DNA): TGTGCCAGCAGCTTCGACAGGGCAAGCGAGCAGTTCTTC.